This T cell receptor beta chain was observed in a study of cytomegalovirus exposure and HLA in healthy donors. At least ten counts were recorded for this clone. This CDR3 comprises 15 residues. Germline V gene lookup returns CDR1 MRHNA and CDR2 SNTAGT. Trimming at V came to 6 bases and at J to 1 base, leaving 4 bases not matched to a gene. Clones were sequenced by immunoSEQ multiplex PCR, and TCRdb holds only the in-frame ones, with some missing. This table has 150,000 to 200,000 clones, roughly nine tenths appearing once. The sequence was obtained from a man aged 18-30 years in good health and CMV-seropositive. The sample was PBMCs. The V and J genes are TRBV6-4 and TRBJ2-3; 10 bases match TRBD1. CDR3 residues: CASSPGTGGTDTQYF. Here the CDR3 DNA reads TGTGCCAGCAGCCCCGGGACAGGGGGCACAGATACGCAGTATTTT.